The entry below gives a single T cell receptor beta chain sequence along with its context. The data are from a study of glioma-infiltrating T cells after dendritic cell vaccination. Overall study: Samples are from glioblastoma patients in Phase I and II dendritic cell vaccine trials.

Produced via immunoSEQ multiplex PCR; TCRdb's table is partial and in-frame only. The sample has 90,000 to 95,000 clones, around four fifths seen once; the top ten hold 2.1%. Described time point: after dendritic cell vaccination, including at tumor progression/relapse. Before vaccination, two weeks after the third vaccination, and at progression, PBMC were collected. The sequencing here drew on blood, taken after dendritic cell vaccination. The sequence was collected from a human donor with glioblastoma.

The CDR3 reads CSVEGSSIWDRGAEAFF. CDR3 DNA sequence: TGCAGCGTTGAAGGATCTTCTATTTGGGACAGGGGCGCTGAAGCTTTCTTT. V is TRBV29-1 and J is TRBJ1-1; TRBD1 aligns across 10 bases. This CDR3 spans 17 amino acids. Trimming at V came to 1 base and at J to 6 bases, leaving 14 bases not matched to a gene. CDR1 and CDR2 from the germline V gene are SQVTM and ANQGSEA.